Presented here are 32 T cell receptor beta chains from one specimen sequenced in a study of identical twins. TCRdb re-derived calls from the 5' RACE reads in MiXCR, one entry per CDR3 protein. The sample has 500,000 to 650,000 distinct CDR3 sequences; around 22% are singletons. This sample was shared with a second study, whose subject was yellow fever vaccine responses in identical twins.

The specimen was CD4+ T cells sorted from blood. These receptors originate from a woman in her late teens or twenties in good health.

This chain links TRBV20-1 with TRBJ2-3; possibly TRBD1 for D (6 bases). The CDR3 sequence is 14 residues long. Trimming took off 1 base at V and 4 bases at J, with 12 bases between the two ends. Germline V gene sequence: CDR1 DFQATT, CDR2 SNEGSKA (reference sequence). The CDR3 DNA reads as TGCAGTGCTAGAGCACAGGGCCGCGCAGATACGCAGTATTTT. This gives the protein CSARAQGRADTQYF.

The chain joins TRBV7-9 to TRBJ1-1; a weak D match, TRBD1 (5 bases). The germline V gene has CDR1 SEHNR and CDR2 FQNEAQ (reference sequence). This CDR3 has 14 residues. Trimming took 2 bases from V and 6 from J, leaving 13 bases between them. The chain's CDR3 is CASSLTRVGSEAFF. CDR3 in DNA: TGTGCCAGCAGCTTAACCAGGGTTGGGTCTGAAGCTTTCTTT. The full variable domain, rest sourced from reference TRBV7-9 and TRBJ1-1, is DTGVSQNPRHKITKRGQNVTFRCDPISEHNRLYWYRQTLGQGPEFLTYFQNEAQLEKSRLLSDRFSAERPKGSFSTLEIQRTEQGDSAMYLCASSLTRVGSEAFFGQGTRLTVV.

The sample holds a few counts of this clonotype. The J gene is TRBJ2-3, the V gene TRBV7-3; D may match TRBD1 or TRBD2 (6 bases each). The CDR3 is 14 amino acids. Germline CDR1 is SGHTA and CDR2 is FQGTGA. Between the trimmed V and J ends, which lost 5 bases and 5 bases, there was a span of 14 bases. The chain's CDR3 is CASSPLGGGDTQYF. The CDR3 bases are TGTGCCAGCAGCCCCCTGGGGGGCGGAGATACGCAGTATTTT.

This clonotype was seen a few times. The CDR3, as DNA: TGTGCCAGCAGTTTGGAAAACTCAGGGGGCTGGGGAGGCTACACCTTC. The encoded protein is CASSLENSGGWGGYTF. This chain uses TRBV27 with TRBJ1-2; 8 nucleotides align to TRBD1. The CDR3 runs 16 residues. V shed 3 bases, J shed 8 bases, and the junction held 14 bases outside the gene matches. The germline CDR1 and CDR2 sequences are MNHEY and SMNVEV (reference sequence).

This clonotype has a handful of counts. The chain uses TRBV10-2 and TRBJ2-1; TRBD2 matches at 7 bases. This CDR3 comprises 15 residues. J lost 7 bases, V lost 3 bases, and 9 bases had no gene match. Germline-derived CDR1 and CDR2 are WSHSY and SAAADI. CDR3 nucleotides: TGCGCCAGCAGTGAACCCAGCGGGGTCTCAAATGAGCAGTTCTTC. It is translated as CASSEPSGVSNEQFF.

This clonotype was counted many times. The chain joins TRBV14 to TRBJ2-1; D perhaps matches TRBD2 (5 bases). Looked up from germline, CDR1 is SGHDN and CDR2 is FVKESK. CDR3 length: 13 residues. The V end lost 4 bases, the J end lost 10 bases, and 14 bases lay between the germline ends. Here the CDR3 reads CASSPIRTGEQFF. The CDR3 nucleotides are TGTGCCAGCAGCCCAATCAGAACGGGGGAGCAGTTCTTC.

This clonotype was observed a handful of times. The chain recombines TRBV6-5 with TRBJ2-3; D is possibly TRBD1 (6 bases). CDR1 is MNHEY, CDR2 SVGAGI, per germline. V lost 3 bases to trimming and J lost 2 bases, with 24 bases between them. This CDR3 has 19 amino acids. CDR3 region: CASSYRGIPGTPNTDTQYF. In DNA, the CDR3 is TGTGCCAGCAGTTATAGGGGCATCCCCGGGACACCAAACACAGATACGCAGTATTTT.

This CDR3 is CSARDSGKGTDTQYF. CDR3 nucleotide sequence: TGCAGTGCTAGAGATAGCGGGAAGGGCACAGATACGCAGTATTTT. The rearrangement uses TRBV20-1 and TRBJ2-3; 8 bases are a match to TRBD2. Germline-derived CDR1 and CDR2 are DFQATT and SNEGSKA (reference sequence). CDR3 size: 15 residues. V lost 0 bases, J lost 1 base, and 3 bases stayed unmatched.

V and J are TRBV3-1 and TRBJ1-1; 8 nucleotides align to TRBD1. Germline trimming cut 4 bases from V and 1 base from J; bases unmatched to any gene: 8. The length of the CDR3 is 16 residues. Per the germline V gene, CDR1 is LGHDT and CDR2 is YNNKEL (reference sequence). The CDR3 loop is CASSLSSTGENTEAFF. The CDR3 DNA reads TGTGCCAGCAGCCTCTCGTCGACAGGGGAGAACACTGAAGCTTTCTTT.

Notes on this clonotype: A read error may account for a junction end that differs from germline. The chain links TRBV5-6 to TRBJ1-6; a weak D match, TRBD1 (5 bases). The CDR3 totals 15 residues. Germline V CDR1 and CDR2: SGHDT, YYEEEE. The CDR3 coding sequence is TGTGCCAGCAGTTTGGGACCTAAGATAGATTCACCCCTCCACTTT. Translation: CASSLGPKIDSPLHF. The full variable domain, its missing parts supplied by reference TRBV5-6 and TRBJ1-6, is DAGVTQSPTHLIKTRGQQVTLRCSPKSGHDTVSWYQQALGQGPQFIFQYYEEEERQRGNFPDRFSGHQFPNYSSELNVNALLLGDSALYLCASSLGPKIDSPLHFGNGTRLTVT.

CDR3 coding DNA: TGCGCCAGCAGCAACTCCGGGACTAGGGGTTTCAATGAGCAGTTCTTC. It specifies CASSNSGTRGFNEQFF. V and J are TRBV5-1 and TRBJ2-1; 8 positions match TRBD2. V trimming: 4 bases; J trimming: 6 bases; junction bases outside the gene matches: 12. The CDR3 has 16 residues. Germline V gives CDR1 SGHRS, CDR2 YFSETQ.

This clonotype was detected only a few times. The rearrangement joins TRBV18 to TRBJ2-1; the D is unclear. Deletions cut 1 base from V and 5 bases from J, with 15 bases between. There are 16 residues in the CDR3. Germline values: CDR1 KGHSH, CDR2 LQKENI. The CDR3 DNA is TGTGCCAGCTCACCACGAGTAGCCTCACCCAACAATGAGCAGTTCTTC. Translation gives CASSPRVASPNNEQFF.

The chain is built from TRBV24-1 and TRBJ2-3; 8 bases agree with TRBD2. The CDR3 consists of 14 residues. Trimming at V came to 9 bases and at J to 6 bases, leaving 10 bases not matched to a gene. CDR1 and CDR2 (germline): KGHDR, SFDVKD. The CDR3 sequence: CATSPGGAADTQYF. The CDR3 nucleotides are TGTGCCACCTCCCCCGGGGGGGCCGCGGATACGCAGTATTTT.

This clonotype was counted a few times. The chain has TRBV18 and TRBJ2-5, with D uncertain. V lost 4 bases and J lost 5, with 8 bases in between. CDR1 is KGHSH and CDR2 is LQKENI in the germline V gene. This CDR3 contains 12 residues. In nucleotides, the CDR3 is TGTGCCAGCTCACAGGCATTGGAGACCCAGTACTTC. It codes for CASSQALETQYF.

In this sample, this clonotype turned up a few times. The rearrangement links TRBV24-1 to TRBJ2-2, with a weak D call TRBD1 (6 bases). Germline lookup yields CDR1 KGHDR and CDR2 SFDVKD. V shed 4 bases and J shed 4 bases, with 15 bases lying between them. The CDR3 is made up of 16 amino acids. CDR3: CATSDPTGTTTGELFF. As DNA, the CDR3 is TGTGCCACCAGTGACCCCACCGGGACAACCACCGGGGAGCTGTTTTTT.

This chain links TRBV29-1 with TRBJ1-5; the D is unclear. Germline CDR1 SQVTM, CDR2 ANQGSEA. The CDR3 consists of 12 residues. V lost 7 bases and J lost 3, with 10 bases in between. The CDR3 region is CSAAGPNQPQHF. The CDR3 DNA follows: TGCAGCGCCGCTGGGCCCAATCAGCCCCAGCATTTT.

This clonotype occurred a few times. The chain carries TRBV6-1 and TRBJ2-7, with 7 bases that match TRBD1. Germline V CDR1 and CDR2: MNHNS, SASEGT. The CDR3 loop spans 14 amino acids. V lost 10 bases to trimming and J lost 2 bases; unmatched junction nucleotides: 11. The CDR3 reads CATTSWTGAYEQYV. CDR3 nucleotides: TGTGCCACTACGTCATGGACAGGAGCCTACGAGCAGTACGTC.

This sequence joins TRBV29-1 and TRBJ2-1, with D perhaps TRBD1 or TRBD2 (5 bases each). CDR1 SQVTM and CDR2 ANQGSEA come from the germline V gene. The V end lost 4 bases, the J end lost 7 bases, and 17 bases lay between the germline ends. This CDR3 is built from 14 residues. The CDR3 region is CSVVSGRLTNEQFF. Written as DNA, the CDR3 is TGCAGCGTTGTTTCGGGACGCCTTACGAATGAGCAGTTCTTC.

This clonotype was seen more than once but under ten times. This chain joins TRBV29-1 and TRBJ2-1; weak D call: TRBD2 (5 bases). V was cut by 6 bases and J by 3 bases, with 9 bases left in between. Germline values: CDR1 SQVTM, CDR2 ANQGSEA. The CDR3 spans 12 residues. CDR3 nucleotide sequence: TGCAGCGTCGGGATGGTCTACAATGAGCAGTTCTTC. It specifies CSVGMVYNEQFF.

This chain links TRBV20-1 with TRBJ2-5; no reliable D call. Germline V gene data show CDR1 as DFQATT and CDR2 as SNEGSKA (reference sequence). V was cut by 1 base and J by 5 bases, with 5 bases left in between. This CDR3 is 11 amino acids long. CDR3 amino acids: CSARASETQYF. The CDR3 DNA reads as TGCAGTGCTAGAGCTTCGGAGACCCAGTACTTC.

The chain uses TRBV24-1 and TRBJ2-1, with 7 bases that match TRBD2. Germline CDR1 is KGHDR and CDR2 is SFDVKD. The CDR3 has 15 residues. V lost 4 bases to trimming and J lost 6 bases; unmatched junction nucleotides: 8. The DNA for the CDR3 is TGTGCCACCAGTGACTCGGGAGGTAGGCGCAATGAGCAGTTCTTC. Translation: CATSDSGGRRNEQFF.

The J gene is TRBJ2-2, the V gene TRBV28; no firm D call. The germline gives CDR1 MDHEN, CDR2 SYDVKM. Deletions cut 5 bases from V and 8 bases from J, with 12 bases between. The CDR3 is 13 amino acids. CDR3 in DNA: TGTGCCAGCAGTCTCCCGTCGGTTGGGGAGCTGTTTTTT. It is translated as CASSLPSVGELFF. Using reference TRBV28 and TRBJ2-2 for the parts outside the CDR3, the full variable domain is DVKVTQSSRYLVKRTGEKVFLECVQDMDHENMFWYRQDPGLGLRLIYFSYDVKMKEKGDIPEGYSVSREKKERFSLILESASTNQTSMYLCASSLPSVGELFFGEGSRLTVL.

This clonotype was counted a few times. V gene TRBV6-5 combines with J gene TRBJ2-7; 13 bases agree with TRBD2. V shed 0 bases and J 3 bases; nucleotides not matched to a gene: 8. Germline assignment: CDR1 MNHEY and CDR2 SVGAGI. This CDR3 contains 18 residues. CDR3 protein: CASSYSRTSGSSSYEQYF. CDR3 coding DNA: TGTGCCAGCAGTTACTCGAGGACTAGCGGGAGCAGTAGCTACGAGCAGTACTTC.

CDR3 amino acids: CSARGLAAKQRNTGELFF. CDR3 DNA sequence: TGCAGTGCTAGGGGACTAGCGGCGAAACAACGGAACACCGGGGAGCTGTTTTTT. The chain recombines TRBV20-1 with TRBJ2-2, with 11 bases matching TRBD2. Germline V gene lookup returns CDR1 DFQATT and CDR2 SNEGSKA (reference sequence). The CDR3 runs to 18 residues. The J segment lost 1 base and the V segment lost 3 bases, leaving 10 bases of the junction unmatched.

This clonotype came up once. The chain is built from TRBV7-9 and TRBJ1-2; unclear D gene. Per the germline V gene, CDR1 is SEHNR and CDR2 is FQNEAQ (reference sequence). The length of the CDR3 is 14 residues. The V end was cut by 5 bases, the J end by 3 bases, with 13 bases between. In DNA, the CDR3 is TGTGCCAGCAGCCTCACGGGTGTAGACTATGGCTACACCTTC. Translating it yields CASSLTGVDYGYTF.

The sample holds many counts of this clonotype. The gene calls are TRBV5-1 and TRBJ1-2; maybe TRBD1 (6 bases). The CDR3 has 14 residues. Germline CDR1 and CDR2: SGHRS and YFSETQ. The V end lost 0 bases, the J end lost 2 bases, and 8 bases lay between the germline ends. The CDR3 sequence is CASSLAGQNYGYTF. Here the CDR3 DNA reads TGCGCCAGCAGCTTGGCCGGACAGAACTATGGCTACACCTTC. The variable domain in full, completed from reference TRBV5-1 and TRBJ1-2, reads KAGVTQTPRYLIKTRGQQVTLSCSPISGHRSVSWYQQTPGQGLQFLFEYFSETQRNKGNFPGRFSGRQFSNSRSEMNVSTLELGDSALYLCASSLAGQNYGYTFGSGTRLTVV.

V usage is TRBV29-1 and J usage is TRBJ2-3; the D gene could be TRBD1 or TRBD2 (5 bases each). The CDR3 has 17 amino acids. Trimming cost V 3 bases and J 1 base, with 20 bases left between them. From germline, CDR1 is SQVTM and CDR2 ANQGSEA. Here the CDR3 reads CSVDRNRDGSRTDTQYF. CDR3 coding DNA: TGCAGCGTTGATCGAAACCGGGACGGATCCCGCACAGATACGCAGTATTTT.

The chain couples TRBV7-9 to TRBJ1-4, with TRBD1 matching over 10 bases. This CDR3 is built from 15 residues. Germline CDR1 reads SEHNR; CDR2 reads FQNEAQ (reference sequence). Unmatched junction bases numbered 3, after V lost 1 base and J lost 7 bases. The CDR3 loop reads CASSLDGTGVEKLFF. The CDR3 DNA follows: TGTGCCAGCAGCTTAGATGGGACAGGGGTTGAAAAACTGTTTTTT.

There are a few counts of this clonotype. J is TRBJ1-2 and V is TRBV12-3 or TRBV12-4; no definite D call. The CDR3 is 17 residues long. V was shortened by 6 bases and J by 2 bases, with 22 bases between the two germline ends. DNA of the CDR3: TGTGCCAGCAGCGGTTTCGCGCCTCCCCTTGGGAACTATGGCTACACCTTC. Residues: CASSGFAPPLGNYGYTF.

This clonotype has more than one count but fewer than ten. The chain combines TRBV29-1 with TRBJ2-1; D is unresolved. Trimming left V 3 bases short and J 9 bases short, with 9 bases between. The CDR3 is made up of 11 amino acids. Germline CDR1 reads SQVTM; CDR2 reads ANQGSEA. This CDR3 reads CSVDFQPEQFF. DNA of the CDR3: TGCAGCGTTGATTTCCAGCCTGAGCAGTTCTTC.

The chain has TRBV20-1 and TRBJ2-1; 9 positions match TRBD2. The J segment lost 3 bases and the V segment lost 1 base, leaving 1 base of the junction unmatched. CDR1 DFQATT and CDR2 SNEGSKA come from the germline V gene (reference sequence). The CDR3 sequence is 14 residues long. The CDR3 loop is CSARGAGGYNEQFF. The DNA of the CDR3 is TGCAGTGCTAGAGGAGCGGGGGGCTACAATGAGCAGTTCTTC.

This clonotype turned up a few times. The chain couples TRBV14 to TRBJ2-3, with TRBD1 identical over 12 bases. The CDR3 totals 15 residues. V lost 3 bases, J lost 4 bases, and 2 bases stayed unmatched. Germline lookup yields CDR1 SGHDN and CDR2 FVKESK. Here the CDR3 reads CASSQGQGASDTQYF. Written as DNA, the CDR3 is TGTGCCAGCAGCCAGGGACAGGGGGCTTCAGATACGCAGTATTTT.